The 9 T cell receptor beta chains given below trace back to one sample, sequenced in a study of control samples from healthy donors and cancer patients. Sequencing used immunoSEQ multiplex PCR; TCRdb keeps in-frame clones, though not all of them. The sample has about 86,000 clones, 85% to 90% seen once; the top ten hold about 8.6%. What was sequenced was PBMCs. These receptors were obtained from a woman between 45 and 60 years old with colorectal cancer.

The V gene is TRBV9, the J gene TRBJ2-7; TRBD2 is a possible D gene (5 bases). The germline gives CDR1 SGDLS, CDR2 YYNGEE. The CDR3 is 17 residues long. The CDR3 DNA follows: TGTGCCGGCAGAGGGTCGGCCTCCCCTAACCTCCCGAACGAGCAGTACGTC. Protein product: CAGRGSASPNLPNEQYV.

The rearrangement joins TRBV5-4 to TRBJ1-2; perhaps TRBD1 as D (5 bases). V lost 1 base to trimming and J lost 7 bases, with 11 bases between them. This CDR3 comprises 13 residues. The V gene's germline CDR1 is SGHNT and CDR2 YYREEE (reference sequence). The CDR3 region has the DNA TGTGCCAGCAGCTTGAACTTCGGGGGTGGCTACACCTTC. Its translation: CASSLNFGGGYTF.

The J gene is TRBJ1-2, the V gene TRBV5-5; no firm D call. Per germline, CDR1 SGHKS and CDR2 YYEKEE (reference sequence). Trimming left V 3 bases short and J 4 bases short, with 7 bases between. The CDR3 sequence is 12 residues long. The CDR3 spells CASSSSFYGYTF. In DNA form, the CDR3 reads TGTGCCAGCAGCTCCTCATTCTATGGCTACACCTTC.

The chain employs TRBV14 and TRBJ1-1; no clear D. CDR3 size: 13 residues. V lost 0 bases to trimming and J lost 0 bases, with 2 bases between them. Germline V gives CDR1 SGHDN, CDR2 FVKESK. As DNA, the CDR3 is TGTGCCAGCAGCCAAGAGCTGAACACTGAAGCTTTCTTT. Protein product: CASSQELNTEAFF.

This clone was seen a single time. This rearrangement joins TRBV5-6 to TRBJ1-2, with D unclear. This CDR3 spans 16 amino acids. Germline V lookup: CDR1 SGHDT, CDR2 YYEEEE. V dropped 0 bases and J dropped 7 bases, with 19 bases sitting between them. The CDR3 sequence: CASSLGTAGLFSGYTF. The CDR3 nucleotides are TGTGCCAGCAGCTTGGGGACGGCGGGCCTATTCTCTGGCTACACCTTC.

The chain joins TRBV6-1 to TRBJ1-3; the match to TRBD1 covers 10 bases. Per germline, CDR1 MNHNS and CDR2 SASEGT. The CDR3 is 16 residues long. V lost 3 bases to trimming and J lost 0 bases; unmatched junction nucleotides: 2. CDR3 in amino acids: CASSETGGGSGNTIYF. DNA of the CDR3: TGTGCCAGCAGTGAGACAGGGGGCGGCTCTGGAAACACCATATATTTT.

This sequence joins TRBV4-3 and TRBJ2-3; D possibly corresponds to TRBD1 (5 bases). The CDR3 runs to 13 residues. Trimming took off 4 bases at V and 2 bases at J, with 7 bases between the two ends. Germline V lookup: CDR1 LGHNA, CDR2 YSLEER. The DNA of the CDR3 is TGCGCCAGCAGCCCGGACACCACAGATACGCAGTATTTT. It is translated as CASSPDTTDTQYF.

The chain uses TRBV21-1 and TRBJ2-7; TRBD1 is the table's D call, not checked against the DNA. TRBV21-1 is given as a pseudogene. This CDR3 is built from 16 residues. CDR3 DNA: TGTGCCAGCAGCGCCTGGGACAGGGGGAAAGCCTACGAGCAGTACGTC. Protein: CASSAWDRGKAYEQYV.

V and J are TRBV28 and TRBJ1-6; 7 nucleotides agree with TRBD1. Germline V gives CDR1 MDHEN, CDR2 SYDVKM. The CDR3 is made up of 14 amino acids. V shed 2 bases and J 13 bases; nucleotides not matched to a gene: 8. The CDR3 is CASSLRDRDAPLHF. CDR3 nucleotide sequence: TGTGCCAGCAGTTTACGCGACAGGGATGCTCCCCTCCACTTT.